The 31 T cell receptor beta chains below all came from one sample that was sequenced in a study of blood T cell repertoires in COVID-19. Repertoires were generated with immunoSEQ multiplex PCR, while TCRdb's copy carries only in-frame clones and drops some. The top ten clones hold around 29% of a sample with around 86,000 clones, under 85% of them seen once. What was sequenced was peripheral blood. These receptors came from a woman of 80 years or more with acute or convalescent COVID-19.

V is TRBV29-1 and J is TRBJ2-3, with TRBD2 identical over 7 bases. This CDR3 has 14 amino acids. The germline V gene has CDR1 SQVTM and CDR2 ANQGSEA. Losses at the gene ends were 6 bases for V and 0 bases for J; bases not matched to a gene: 6. CDR3 protein: CSVGSGISTDTQYF. CDR3 nucleotides: TGCAGCGTCGGGAGCGGGATAAGCACAGATACGCAGTATTTT.

In regard to this clone: Sequence at one end of the junction differs from germline and may be a read error. V gene TRBV19 combines with J gene TRBJ2-7; perhaps TRBD2 as D (5 bases). Germline V gene lookup returns CDR1 LNHDA and CDR2 SQIVND (reference sequence). The CDR3 sequence is 14 residues long. In DNA form, the CDR3 reads TGTGCCAGTAGTATAGACGGGGTCTCCGACGAGCAGTACTTC. Translation gives CASSIDGVSDEQYF.

The gene calls are TRBV19 and TRBJ2-3; D might be TRBD1 (8 bases). CDR3 length equals 13 residues. The germline V gene encodes CDR1 LNHDA and CDR2 SQIVND (reference sequence). CDR3 bases: TGTGCTACGGGAGGACAGGGAGCAGATACGCAGTATTTT. Its protein product is CATGGQGADTQYF.

The V gene is TRBV7-2, the J gene TRBJ2-1; no clear D gene. This CDR3 is built from 12 residues. Germline-derived CDR1 and CDR2 are SGHTA and FQGNSA. Deletions cut 5 bases from V and 9 bases from J, with 11 bases between. In DNA form, the CDR3 reads TGTGCCAGCAGCCCGGTCTGGAGTGAGCAGTTCTTC. Protein sequence: CASSPVWSEQFF.

The V gene is TRBV2, the J gene TRBJ2-2; TRBD1 matches 9 bases. The length of the CDR3 is 16 residues. V was pared by 6 bases and J by 5 bases, with 10 bases of the junction left unmatched. Germline V CDR1 and CDR2: SNHLY, FYNNEI. The CDR3 DNA is TGTGCCAGCAGCGGGGACAGGGTAGTAGGGACCGGGGAGCTGTTTTTT. Encoded protein: CASSGDRVVGTGELFF.

The CDR3 spells CASRTGAYEQYF. DNA of the CDR3: TGTGCCAGCAGGACGGGAGCCTACGAGCAGTACTTC. The chain recombines TRBV2 with TRBJ2-7, with D perhaps matching TRBD2 (6 bases). V was clipped by 6 bases and J by 2 bases, with 8 bases between them. This CDR3 spans 12 amino acids. Germline V gene data show CDR1 as SNHLY and CDR2 as FYNNEI.

The chain combines TRBV3-1 (or the pseudogene TRBV3-2) with TRBJ2-6; 8 nucleotides align to TRBD2. The V and J ends lost 1 base and 2 bases, in that order; junction bases with no gene match: 1. Germline values: CDR1 LGHDT, CDR2 YNNKEL (reference sequence). There are 16 residues in the CDR3. CDR3 coding DNA: TGTGCCAGCAGCCAAGGGCGGGAGGCTGGGGCCAACGTCCTGACTTTC. Translation: CASSQGREAGANVLTF.

The rearrangement joins TRBV7-2 to TRBJ2-7, with 13 bases fitting TRBD2. The CDR3 runs 17 residues. Germline CDR1 is SGHTA and CDR2 is FQGNSA. The trim removed 5 bases at V and 0 bases at J, leaving 7 bases unmatched. The CDR3 DNA reads as TGTGCCAGCAGCCCACGGACTAGCGGGAGTGCCTCCTACGAGCAGTACTTC. Translated, it gives CASSPRTSGSASYEQYF.

This clone is a singleton in its sample. The chain links TRBV4-3 to TRBJ1-2, with no clear D. This CDR3 has 15 amino acids. Germline CDR1 is LGHNA and CDR2 is YSLEER. V lost 0 bases, J lost 4 bases, and 12 bases lay in between. The DNA for the CDR3 is TGCGCCAGCAGCCAAGATGCAGGCCCTTTCTATGGCTACACCTTC. Its translation is CASSQDAGPFYGYTF.

This clone was seen just once. This chain connects TRBV18 to TRBJ2-1, with 10 nucleotides matching TRBD1. The ends lost 4 bases at V and 4 bases at J; junction bases unmatched: 7. The CDR3 loop spans 16 amino acids. The germline gives CDR1 KGHSH, CDR2 LQKENI. Here the CDR3 reads CASSRRQGAGYNEQFF. In DNA form, the CDR3 reads TGTGCCAGCTCACGGAGACAGGGGGCGGGATACAATGAGCAGTTCTTC.

The gene calls are TRBV5-1 and TRBJ2-1; D perhaps matches TRBD2 (6 bases). The V end lost 7 bases, the J end lost 6 bases, and 20 bases lay between the germline ends. Germline CDR1 and CDR2: SGHRS and YFSETQ. The CDR3 is 15 residues long. Written as DNA, the CDR3 is TGCGCCAGCGCACTCCGGGGCGGGATCGGCAATGAGCAGTTCTTC. It encodes CASALRGGIGNEQFF.

This chain joins TRBV11-3 and TRBJ2-7; D is unresolved. The ends were cut back, 5 bases at V and 2 bases at J, with 13 bases in the middle. Germline V gene data show CDR1 as SGHNT and CDR2 as YENEEA. The CDR3 loop spans 14 amino acids. This chain's CDR3 is CASSPRTYAYEQYF. CDR3 sequence (DNA): TGTGCCAGCAGCCCCCGAACCTATGCCTACGAGCAGTACTTC.

The chain recombines TRBV3-1 (or the pseudogene TRBV3-2) with TRBJ2-7, with 7 bases identical to TRBD1. With 0 bases clipped from V and 3 bases from J, the junction kept 2 bases outside the gene matches. Per germline, CDR1 LGHDT and CDR2 YNNKEL (reference sequence). CDR3 length: 14 amino acids. The CDR3 DNA reads TGTGCCAGCAGCCAAGAATGGGACAGCTACGAGCAGTACTTC. Its protein product is CASSQEWDSYEQYF.

J is TRBJ2-1 and V is TRBV2; 13 bases agree with TRBD2. The CDR3 loop spans 14 amino acids. Trimming removed 7 bases from V and 8 bases from J; junction bases left unmatched: 5. CDR1 and CDR2 (germline): SNHLY, FYNNEI. This CDR3 is CASNRLAGGYEQFF. In DNA, the CDR3 is TGTGCCAGCAACAGACTAGCGGGGGGATATGAGCAGTTCTTC.

This chain uses TRBV5-1 with TRBJ2-1, with TRBD1 matching 9 bases. V was pared by 0 bases and J by 4 bases, with 2 bases of the junction left unmatched. The CDR3 has 15 amino acids. CDR1 and CDR2 from the germline V gene are SGHRS and YFSETQ. CDR3 loop: CASSLGGTGYNEQFF. For the CDR3, the DNA is TGCGCCAGCAGCTTGGGGGGGACAGGGTACAATGAGCAGTTCTTC.

The sample holds a few counts of this clone. The chain links TRBV15 to TRBJ2-1, with D hard to call. V lost 2 bases and J 9 bases, leaving 5 bases between the germline ends. Germline values: CDR1 LNHNV, CDR2 YYDKDF (reference sequence). The CDR3 has 11 amino acids. The CDR3 DNA reads TGTGCCACCAGCAGATCTTTTGAGCAGTTCTTC. Protein product: CATSRSFEQFF.

The chain combines TRBV7-2 with TRBJ2-7, with TRBD2 identical over 9 bases. The CDR3 covers 16 residues. With V trimmed by 5 bases and J by 0 bases, 8 bases remained unmatched. The germline CDR1 and CDR2 sequences are SGHTA and FQGNSA. CDR3 in amino acids: CASSDPGTSFSYEQYF. The CDR3 DNA reads TGTGCCAGCAGCGACCCCGGGACTAGCTTCTCCTACGAGCAGTACTTC.

The chain has TRBV27 and TRBJ1-5, with D possibly being TRBD1 (6 bases). The germline V gene encodes CDR1 MNHEY and CDR2 SMNVEV (reference sequence). The CDR3 runs 15 residues. The V gene lost 1 base and the J gene lost 7 bases, with 14 bases spanning the gap. The chain's CDR3 is CASSLLGGGQQPQHF. CDR3 sequence (DNA): TGTGCCAGCAGTTTATTGGGAGGGGGTCAACAGCCCCAGCATTTT.

The sample holds one count of this clone. J is TRBJ1-1 and V is TRBV6-9, with D perhaps matching TRBD1 (5 bases). Germline values: CDR1 MNHGY, CDR2 SVAAGI. The length of the CDR3 is 12 residues. Trimming cost V 11 bases and J 1 base, with 11 bases left between them. In nucleotides, the CDR3 is TGTGCCCCCCTAGGGGAGAACACTGAAGCTTTCTTT. It is translated as CAPLGENTEAFF.

The chain carries TRBV11-1 and TRBJ2-1, with 8 bases fitting TRBD2. The J segment lost 7 bases and the V segment lost 5 bases, leaving 4 bases of the junction unmatched. The CDR3 covers 13 residues. Germline CDR1 SGHAT, CDR2 FQDESV (reference sequence). CDR3 sequence (DNA): TGTGCCAGCAGCCATTCGGGGGGGAATGAGCAGTTCTTC. Translation: CASSHSGGNEQFF.

This chain joins TRBV2 and TRBJ1-5, with D possibly matching TRBD1 (5 bases). There are 14 residues in the CDR3. The germline V and J ends were trimmed by 6 bases and 2 bases, with 11 bases remaining between them. The germline V gene has CDR1 SNHLY and CDR2 FYNNEI. The CDR3 region is CASSDSMGNQPQHF. CDR3 DNA sequence: TGTGCCAGCAGCGACAGTATGGGCAATCAGCCCCAGCATTTT. The full variable domain, rest sourced from reference TRBV2 and TRBJ1-5, is EPEVTQTPSHQVTQMGQEVILRCVPISNHLYFYWYRQILGQKVEFLVSFYNNEISEKSEIFDDQFSVERPDGSNFTLKIRSTKLEDSAMYFCASSDSMGNQPQHFGDGTRLSIL.

This clone was recorded a few times. The genes are TRBV20-1 and TRBJ1-2; D not certain. V gave up 5 bases and J gave up 13 bases, with 8 bases separating them. The CDR3 is made up of 8 amino acids. Germline CDR1 reads DFQATT; CDR2 reads SNEGSKA (reference sequence). In DNA form, the CDR3 reads TGCAGTGCTCGACTGAGCACCTTC. Translating it yields CSARLSTF.

The genes are TRBV28 and TRBJ1-4, with 8 bases identical to TRBD1. CDR1 is MDHEN, CDR2 SYDVKM, per germline. Unmatched junction bases numbered 6, after V lost 5 bases and J lost 4 bases. The CDR3 loop spans 15 amino acids. The CDR3 coding sequence is TGTGCCAGCAGTCCCCTCGACAGGGGTAATGAAAAACTGTTTTTT. Its translation: CASSPLDRGNEKLFF.

This chain uses TRBV25-1 with TRBJ1-4; D unclear. The germline V gene has CDR1 MGHDK and CDR2 SYGVNS. The CDR3 runs to 13 residues. The V gene lost 4 bases and the J gene lost 8 bases, with 11 bases spanning the gap. The CDR3 bases are TGTGCCAGCAGTGCGCAGGCACCCGAAAAACTGTTTTTT. Protein sequence: CASSAQAPEKLFF.

CDR3 in amino acids: CSASAVQVSRAFF. The DNA of the CDR3 is TGCAGTGCTAGTGCTGTCCAGGTGAGTCGAGCTTTCTTT. The chain recombines TRBV20-1 with TRBJ1-1; no definite D call. V was pared by 3 bases and J by 10 bases, with 18 bases between. This CDR3 is 13 amino acids long. Germline lookup yields CDR1 DFQATT and CDR2 SNEGSKA (reference sequence).

The CDR3, as DNA: TGTGCCAGCAGCCGGCCCCGGGGGGGGAGGGATGACACCGGGGAGCTGTTTTTT. It encodes CASSRPRGGRDDTGELFF. The J gene is TRBJ2-2, the V gene TRBV4-2; TRBD2 agrees at 8 bases. V lost 4 bases and J lost 3; bases outside the gene matches: 13. The germline V gene has CDR1 LGHNA and CDR2 YNFKEQ. The CDR3 extends over 18 amino acids.

The rearrangement joins TRBV5-1 to TRBJ2-3, with 9 positions matching TRBD2. The ends lost 0 bases at V and 6 bases at J; junction bases unmatched: 8. Germline V gives CDR1 SGHRS, CDR2 YFSETQ. CDR3 length: 16 amino acids. The CDR3 sequence is CASSLVSSGDADTQYF. In DNA, the CDR3 is TGCGCCAGCAGCTTGGTATCTAGCGGGGACGCTGATACGCAGTATTTT.

This clone turned up a few times. This chain joins TRBV7-9 and TRBJ2-1; 8 bases align to TRBD2. CDR1 is SEHNR and CDR2 is FQNEAQ in the germline V gene (reference sequence). V was clipped by 0 bases and J by 15 bases; unmatched bases: 19. The CDR3 extends over 17 amino acids. CDR3 in amino acids: CASSLAYPGRSGGRTFF. The CDR3 nucleotides are TGTGCCAGCAGCTTAGCGTACCCCGGACGGTCCGGCGGGAGGACGTTCTTC. The whole variable domain, remainder taken from reference TRBV7-9 and TRBJ2-1, is DTGVSQNPRHKITKRGQNVTFRCDPISEHNRLYWYRQTLGQGPEFLTYFQNEAQLEKSRLLSDRFSAERPKGSFSTLEIQRTEQGDSAMYLCASSLAYPGRSGGRTFFGPGTRLTVL.

This sequence joins TRBV7-9 and TRBJ2-1, with TRBD2 as a possible D gene (6 bases). Between the trimmed V and J ends, which lost 1 base and 7 bases, there was a span of 14 bases. The germline V gene has CDR1 SEHNR and CDR2 FQNEAQ (reference sequence). The CDR3 loop spans 15 amino acids. CDR3 region: CASSLDGSGSNEQFF. The DNA for the CDR3 is TGTGCCAGCAGCTTAGACGGGAGCGGTTCGAATGAGCAGTTCTTC.

This chain links TRBV19 with TRBJ2-1; 12 nucleotides match TRBD2. The CDR3 covers 14 residues. CDR1 is LNHDA and CDR2 is SQIVND in the germline V gene (reference sequence). Trimming removed 5 bases from V and 10 bases from J; junction bases left unmatched: 6. The CDR3 loop reads CASSQGTSGREQFF. The CDR3 bases are TGTGCCAGTAGTCAAGGCACTAGCGGGAGGGAGCAGTTCTTC.

V usage is TRBV19 and J usage is TRBJ1-4, with TRBD1 matching 11 bases. CDR1 and CDR2 from the germline V gene are LNHDA and SQIVND (reference sequence). The CDR3 is 15 amino acids. The V segment lost 5 bases and the J segment 10 bases; nucleotides outside the gene matches: 9. The CDR3: CASSLWTGGLGKLFF. The CDR3 nucleotides are TGTGCCAGTAGTCTCTGGACAGGGGGCCTAGGAAAACTGTTTTTT.